A single sample gave rise to the 30 T cell receptor beta chains below, sequenced in a study of blood T cell repertoires in COVID-19. Clones were sequenced by immunoSEQ multiplex PCR, and TCRdb holds only the in-frame ones, with some missing. The sample holds 250,000 to 300,000 clones, about 90% seen once. The sample taken for sequencing was peripheral blood. The receptors come from a woman aged 25 to 39 with COVID-19, enrolled during active disease.

This chain joins TRBV5-1 and TRBJ1-6; the D is unclear. CDR1 is SGHRS, CDR2 YFSETQ, per germline. Trimming removed 4 bases from V and 7 bases from J, with 15 bases in between. The CDR3 runs to 15 residues. The CDR3 coding sequence is TGCGCCAGCAGCCCTACTTCGGGTAGGAATTCACCCCTCCACTTT. This translates into CASSPTSGRNSPLHF.

Of note for this clone: Germline is not matched at one junction end, which may reflect a read error. This chain joins TRBV6-1 and TRBJ1-5; 7 nucleotides line up with TRBD1. CDR3 length: 17 residues. The germline V gene has CDR1 MNHNS and CDR2 SASEGT. In nucleotides, the CDR3 is TGTGCCAGCAGTGAAGCGGGGCGAGGGGGCCGCAACCAGCCCCAGCATTTT. Protein product: CASSEAGRGGRNQPQHF.

The CDR3 DNA follows: TGTGCCAGCAGGTACCGGGGCACTGAAGCTTTCTTT. The encoded protein is CASRYRGTEAFF. V and J are TRBV12-3 or TRBV12-4 and TRBJ1-1; D is unclear. V was pared by 6 bases and J by 4 bases, with 9 bases between. The CDR3 covers 12 residues.

The chain carries TRBV4-1 and TRBJ1-5, with 10 bases matching TRBD1. CDR1 and CDR2 from the germline V gene are MGHRA and YSYEKL. The CDR3 is made up of 15 amino acids. Losses at the gene ends were 3 bases for V and 4 bases for J; bases not matched to a gene: 3. The CDR3: CASSQGTGENQPQHF. CDR3 nucleotide sequence: TGCGCCAGCAGCCAGGGGACAGGGGAGAATCAGCCCCAGCATTTT.

The chain couples TRBV18 to TRBJ1-5; D uncertain. The CDR3 is made up of 17 amino acids. V gave up 2 bases and J gave up 3 bases, with 17 bases separating them. Looked up from germline, CDR1 is KGHSH and CDR2 is LQKENI. The CDR3 DNA reads as TGTGCCAGCTCACCAGGCCCGGGAAAAGTGCTCAATCAGCCCCAGCATTTT. Translated, it gives CASSPGPGKVLNQPQHF.

The CDR3: CASSEGTNYGYTF. The CDR3 bases are TGCGCCAGCAGTGAAGGGACAAACTATGGCTACACCTTC. The chain joins TRBV10-1 to TRBJ1-2; D may be TRBD1 (6 bases). The germline V and J ends were trimmed by 3 bases and 2 bases, with 7 bases remaining between them. The CDR3 runs to 13 residues. Germline CDR1 and CDR2: WNHNN and SYGVQD (reference sequence).

This chain links TRBV9 with TRBJ2-3, with 9 bases lining up with TRBD1. This CDR3 contains 17 residues. Germline-derived CDR1 and CDR2 are SGDLS and YYNGEE. Unmatched junction bases numbered 11, after V lost 3 bases and J lost 3 bases. The CDR3 nucleotides are TGTGCCAGCAGCGATAACCCACAGGGGGCGCTTACAGATACGCAGTATTTT. This gives the protein CASSDNPQGALTDTQYF.

The chain joins TRBV2 to TRBJ2-1, with a possible D match to TRBD2 (6 bases). In germline, CDR1 is SNHLY, CDR2 FYNNEI. The V and J ends lost 3 bases and 3 bases respectively, with 15 bases between them. The CDR3 sequence is 16 residues long. CDR3 loop: CASSDHAGSNYNEQFF. Written as DNA, the CDR3 is TGTGCCAGCAGTGATCACGCGGGGAGTAACTACAATGAGCAGTTCTTC.

The CDR3: CASSPDRGRDTQYF. CDR3 DNA sequence: TGTGCCAGCAGCCCCGACAGGGGTAGAGATACGCAGTATTTT. The chain has TRBV7-8 and TRBJ2-3, with TRBD1 matching over 8 bases. The CDR3 loop spans 14 amino acids. Per the germline V gene, CDR1 is SGHVS and CDR2 is FQNEAQ. Losses at the gene ends were 5 bases for V and 5 bases for J; bases not matched to a gene: 6.

The genes are TRBV27 and TRBJ2-2; no firm D call. Deletions cut 0 bases from V and 5 bases from J, with 4 bases between. The V gene's germline CDR1 is MNHEY and CDR2 SMNVEV (reference sequence). The CDR3 totals 13 residues. Here the CDR3 reads CASSLSSTGELFF. The CDR3 nucleotides are TGTGCCAGCAGTTTATCCTCTACCGGGGAGCTGTTTTTT.

Turning to this clone: In the same sample, other DNA sequences code for this CDR3. V usage is TRBV27 and J usage is TRBJ2-2; weak D call: TRBD2 (5 bases). The CDR3 extends over 12 amino acids. V gave up 6 bases and J gave up 6 bases, with 8 bases separating them. Germline V gives CDR1 MNHEY, CDR2 SMNVEV (reference sequence). CDR3 amino acids: CASSPGAGELFF. The DNA of the CDR3 is TGTGCCAGCAGCCCCGGGGCCGGGGAGCTGTTTTTT.

In its sample, this clone was seen a few times. The chain is built from TRBV4-2 and TRBJ1-2; D is undetermined. The ends were cut back, 0 bases at V and 5 bases at J, with 13 bases in the middle. This CDR3 is 15 amino acids long. The V gene's germline CDR1 is LGHNA and CDR2 YNFKEQ. The DNA of the CDR3 is TGTGCCAGCAGCCAAGATCGACTAGGCGGTTATGGCTACACCTTC. It specifies CASSQDRLGGYGYTF.

The J gene is TRBJ1-1, the V gene TRBV28; 9 nucleotides line up with TRBD1. CDR3 length equals 15 residues. Germline-derived CDR1 and CDR2 are MDHEN and SYDVKM. Trimming cost V 5 bases and J 6 bases; bases outside gene matches: 10. The CDR3 region has the DNA TGTGCCAGCAGTCGCCCTGACAGGGGGGGCCCTGAAGCTTTCTTT. Amino acids: CASSRPDRGGPEAFF.

The genes are TRBV10-1 and TRBJ1-4; 10 bases map to TRBD1. The CDR3 is made up of 16 amino acids. Germline lookup yields CDR1 WNHNN and CDR2 SYGVQD (reference sequence). J was trimmed by 7 bases and V by 9 bases; bases with no gene match: 14. The chain's CDR3 is CASPKIPGTGAEKLFF. The CDR3 coding sequence is TGCGCCAGTCCCAAGATACCCGGGACAGGGGCTGAAAAACTGTTTTTT.

The gene calls are TRBV24-1 and TRBJ2-6, with D perhaps matching TRBD1 (5 bases). Germline lookup yields CDR1 KGHDR and CDR2 SFDVKD. The CDR3 has 24 amino acids. V dropped 3 bases and J dropped 0 bases, with 32 bases sitting between them. CDR3 sequence: CATSDPSRSTIPTLGDSGANVLTF. CDR3 sequence (DNA): TGTGCCACCAGTGATCCCTCACGCTCAACTATTCCCACTTTAGGGGACTCTGGGGCCAACGTCCTGACTTTC.

The chain recombines TRBV6-2 or TRBV6-3 with TRBJ1-5, with no clear D. Germline CDR1 is MNHEY and CDR2 is SVGEGT. The ends were cut back, 2 bases at V and 7 bases at J, with 12 bases in the middle. CDR3 length: 14 residues. The CDR3 region is CASSYPQAGQPQHF. For the CDR3, the DNA is TGTGCCAGCAGTTACCCTCAAGCAGGCCAGCCCCAGCATTTT.

The chain combines TRBV9 with TRBJ2-5; TRBD2 matches at 10 bases. This CDR3 is built from 16 residues. V lost 0 bases to trimming and J lost 5 bases; unmatched junction nucleotides: 7. In germline, CDR1 is SGDLS, CDR2 YYNGEE. The CDR3 sequence: CASSVAGSGGRETQYF. The CDR3 nucleotides read TGTGCCAGCAGCGTAGCGGGTAGCGGGGGGCGGGAGACCCAGTACTTC.

The chain couples TRBV6-5 to TRBJ1-6; the D gene is possibly TRBD1 (5 bases). The CDR3 has 15 residues. V was shortened by 7 bases and J by 5 bases, with 15 bases between the two germline ends. From germline, CDR1 is MNHEY and CDR2 SVGAGI. The CDR3 DNA sequence: TGTGCCAGCACGTCCCAATGGGGCCATAATTCACCCCTCCACTTT. Translation: CASTSQWGHNSPLHF.

The chain employs TRBV6-7 and TRBJ2-3, with TRBD2 identical over 9 bases. Being an ORF, TRBV6-7 has a function that is uncertain. With V trimmed by 4 bases and J by 0 bases, 5 bases remained unmatched. The CDR3 runs 16 residues. The CDR3 nucleotides read TGTGCCAGCAGTTTAGCCCTAGCGGGGAGCACAGATACGCAGTATTTT. It yields the protein CASSLALAGSTDTQYF.

The chain's CDR3 is CASSAFFGGPENTEAFF. The CDR3 DNA follows: TGCGCCAGCAGTGCTTTCTTCGGGGGACCTGAGAACACTGAAGCTTTCTTT. The chain recombines TRBV10-1 with TRBJ1-1; tentative D call: TRBD1 (5 bases). Trimming shortened V by 4 bases and J by 1 base, and 19 bases separated the two germline ends. Germline assignment: CDR1 WNHNN and CDR2 SYGVQD (reference sequence). The CDR3 consists of 17 residues.

CDR3 loop: CASSHRTGRRETEAFF. The DNA of the CDR3 is TGTGCCAGCAGCCACCGGACAGGCCGACGGGAAACTGAAGCTTTCTTT. This rearrangement joins TRBV7-4 to TRBJ1-1; TRBD1 aligns across 7 bases. This CDR3 is built from 16 residues. CDR1 and CDR2 from the germline V gene are SGHVT and SQSDAQ. The V segment lost 5 bases and the J segment 5 bases; nucleotides outside the gene matches: 14.

The chain links TRBV30 to TRBJ1-5; 11 bases are a match to TRBD1. This CDR3 is built from 16 residues. Germline trimming cut 4 bases from V and 2 bases from J; bases unmatched to any gene: 7. Per the germline V gene, CDR1 is GTSNPN and CDR2 is SVGIG (reference sequence). CDR3 nucleotide sequence: TGTGCCTGGAAGGACAGGGGGCTTCATGGCAATCAGCCCCAGCATTTT. This gives the protein CAWKDRGLHGNQPQHF.

V usage is TRBV27 and J usage is TRBJ2-4, with a possible D match to TRBD1 (6 bases). The CDR3 length is 16 residues. Germline lookup yields CDR1 MNHEY and CDR2 SMNVEV (reference sequence). The germline V and J ends were trimmed by 8 bases and 2 bases, with 19 bases remaining between them. CDR3 DNA: TGTGCCAGCTCAGCTGGGGGCGGGTGGACCAAAAACATTCAGTACTTC. Translating it yields CASSAGGGWTKNIQYF.

The chain links TRBV27 to TRBJ1-5; 11 positions agree with TRBD1. Germline loops: CDR1 MNHEY, CDR2 SMNVEV (reference sequence). The CDR3 consists of 17 residues. V shed 6 bases and J 6 bases; nucleotides not matched to a gene: 13. The CDR3 loop reads CASSQDYRTGGGQPQHF. CDR3 bases: TGTGCCAGCAGCCAAGACTACCGGACAGGGGGCGGTCAGCCCCAGCATTTT.

A single count supports this clone. The V and J genes are TRBV6-1 and TRBJ1-2; D gene ambiguous. In germline, CDR1 is MNHNS, CDR2 SASEGT. CDR3 length: 15 amino acids. V was trimmed by 2 bases and J by 2 bases, leaving 12 bases between them. This chain's CDR3 is CASSESVSRNYGYTF. The CDR3 region has the DNA TGTGCCAGCAGTGAATCGGTTAGCAGAAACTATGGCTACACCTTC.

This clone was seen a single time. CDR3 region: CASSQDLAGGPSTDTQYF. As DNA, the CDR3 is TGTGCCAGCAGCCAAGATTTAGCGGGGGGGCCAAGCACAGATACGCAGTATTTT. V is TRBV4-2 and J is TRBJ2-3; 11 positions match TRBD2. Germline CDR1 is LGHNA and CDR2 is YNFKEQ. The trim removed 0 bases at V and 0 bases at J, leaving 5 bases unmatched. The CDR3 is 18 residues long.

A word on this clone: Other DNA sequences from this sample encode an identical CDR3 as well. The chain has TRBV5-6 and TRBJ2-1; 9 nucleotides align to TRBD1. Germline V lookup: CDR1 SGHDT, CDR2 YYEEEE. The CDR3 has 15 amino acids. V lost 5 bases to trimming and J lost 3 bases; unmatched junction nucleotides: 6. CDR3 nucleotides: TGTGCCAGCAGTTCACCGGGACAGGGCTACAATGAGCAGTTCTTC. As protein: CASSSPGQGYNEQFF. Together with reference TRBV5-6 and TRBJ2-1, the CDR3 gives the full variable domain: DAGVTQSPTHLIKTRGQQVTLRCSPKSGHDTVSWYQQALGQGPQFIFQYYEEEERQRGNFPDRFSGHQFPNYSSELNVNALLLGDSALYLCASSSPGQGYNEQFFGPGTRLTVL.

The rearrangement uses TRBV5-1 and TRBJ2-1; D is ambiguous. Trimming shortened V by 3 bases and J by 1 base, and 11 bases separated the two germline ends. The length of the CDR3 is 15 residues. Germline V lookup: CDR1 SGHRS, CDR2 YFSETQ. This chain's CDR3 is CASSSNSRSYNEQFF. CDR3 bases: TGCGCCAGCAGCTCTAATTCACGGTCCTACAATGAGCAGTTCTTC.

The chain combines TRBV7-2 with TRBJ2-7; 8 bases are shared with TRBD2. Trimming removed 10 bases from V and 1 base from J; junction bases left unmatched: 9. The CDR3 extends over 14 amino acids. CDR1 and CDR2 from the germline V gene are SGHTA and FQGNSA. The CDR3 spells CAIRLRGGSYEQYF. In nucleotides, the CDR3 is TGTGCCATCCGGCTACGGGGGGGATCCTACGAGCAGTACTTC.

V gene TRBV15 combines with J gene TRBJ2-6; D gene uncertain. Trimming took 0 bases from V and 1 from J, leaving 13 bases between them. The CDR3 is made up of 18 amino acids. CDR1 is LNHNV and CDR2 is YYDKDF in the germline V gene (reference sequence). The chain's CDR3 is CATSRDRLWASGANVLTF. The CDR3 DNA reads as TGTGCCACCAGCAGAGATCGATTGTGGGCGTCTGGGGCCAACGTCCTGACTTTC.